These T cell receptor beta chains were read from a single sample in a study of a mutant IDH1 vaccine in newly diagnosed glioma. These receptors' antigens are unknown. TCRdb's table, derived via immunoSEQ multiplex PCR, lists solely in-frame clones and lacks some. The profile shows over 30,000 clones, around 90% of them singletons. This specimen consisted of PBMCs, obtained from a glioma patient whose treatment included an IDH1 peptide vaccine. The receptor set was obtained from a woman between 40 and 55 years old with glioma. Each CDR3 is given with its conserved first and last residue. D genes are given only for firm matches. Size is omitted from some rows. Given values are once, few, many or a class for expanded clones.

D gene,V gene,clone size,J gene,CDR3 protein,CDR3 DNA
-,TRBV5-1,-,TRBJ1-1,CASSLATSRGEAFF,TGCGCCAGCAGCTTGGCAACAAGTCGGGGTGAAGCTTTCTTT
-,TRBV5-1,-,TRBJ2-2,CASSLNPGNTGELFF,TGCGCCAGCAGCTTAAATCCGGGCAACACCGGGGAGCTGTTTTTT
-,TRBV6-5,-,TRBJ2-6,CASKPSGANVLTF,TGTGCCAGCAAACCCTCTGGGGCCAACGTCCTGACTTTC
-,TRBV19,-,TRBJ1-5,CASSNRAGGGNQPQHF,TGTGCCAGTAGTAACCGGGCGGGTGGAGGCAATCAGCCCCAGCATTTT
TRBD2,TRBV7-8,-,TRBJ2-7,CASAGQREAYEQYF,TGTGCCAGCGCGGGCCAGCGGGAGGCCTACGAGCAGTACTTC
-,TRBV10-1,few,TRBJ2-7,CASSVGQNSYEQYF,TGCGCCAGCAGTGTAGGACAGAATTCCTACGAGCAGTACTTC
-,TRBV5-6,-,TRBJ2-7,CASSLAGAKYF,TGTGCCAGCAGCTTGGCGGGGGCAAAGTACTTC
-,TRBV19,-,TRBJ2-5,CASSILETGGGGTQYF,TGTGCCAGTAGTATTTTGGAAACCGGGGGCGGAGGGACCCAGTACTTC
TRBD2,TRBV7-9,-,TRBJ2-7,CASSLAETSGRMVQYF,TGTGCCAGCAGCTTAGCTGAGACTAGCGGGAGGATGGTGCAGTACTTC
-,TRBV18,once,TRBJ2-5,CASSLDQETQYF,TGTGCCAGCTCGCTCGACCAAGAGACCCAGTACTTC
TRBD2,TRBV29-1,-,TRBJ2-3,CSVPGLAF,TGCAGCGTTCCCGGACTAGCGTTC
-,TRBV7-9,-,TRBJ1-3,CASSLGSVNTIYF,TGTGCCAGCAGCTTGGGCAGTGTGAACACCATATATTTT
-,TRBV4-1,-,TRBJ2-2,CASSHFPHNTGELFF,TGCGCCAGCAGCCACTTCCCGCACAACACCGGGGAGCTGTTTTTT
TRBD1,TRBV5-8,-,TRBJ2-3,CASSLGDSSTDTQYF,TGTGCCAGCAGCTTAGGGGACAGCAGCACAGATACGCAGTATTTT
-,TRBV5-4,once,TRBJ1-2,CASSLVARTAYGYTF,TGTGCCAGCAGCTTGGTGGCCAGGACGGCGTATGGCTACACCTTC
TRBD2,TRBV7-8,-,TRBJ2-5,CASSMGLVQETQYF,TGTGCCAGCAGCATGGGACTAGTTCAAGAGACCCAGTACTTC
-,TRBV7-2,-,TRBJ1-5,CASSSNAGPGRQQHF,TGTGCCAGCAGCTCCAATGCGGGCCCAGGGAGGCAACAGCATTTT
-,TRBV4-1,-,TRBJ1-2,CASSQATLPNYGYTF,TGCGCCAGCAGCCAAGCGACACTTCCTAACTATGGCTACACCTTC
TRBD1,TRBV7-2,-,TRBJ1-2,CASSRQGDGYTF,TGTGCCAGCAGCCGACAGGGGGATGGCTACACCTTC
-,TRBV7-8,-,TRBJ2-5,CASSFGKTETQYF,TGTGCCAGCAGCTTTGGGAAGACAGAGACCCAGTACTTC
TRBD2,TRBV6-1,-,TRBJ2-2,CASRELAGAITGELFF,TGTGCCAGCAGAGAACTAGCGGGGGCAATCACCGGGGAGCTGTTTTTT
TRBD1,TRBV5-4,-,TRBJ2-5,CASRKGTGRGRETQYF,TGTGCCAGCAGAAAGGGGACAGGGAGGGGCAGGGAGACCCAGTACTTC